This is a list of T cell receptor beta chains from one sample in a study of blood T cell repertoires in COVID-19. Produced via immunoSEQ multiplex PCR; TCRdb's table is partial and in-frame only. The sample shows about 140,000 clones, 65% to 90% of them seen only once. The sequencing sample was made of peripheral blood. The receptors originated from a man aged 45-60 years with acute or convalescent COVID-19. CDR3s include the opening cysteine and the closing phenylalanine or tryptophan. Fields, in order: D gene, J gene, clone size, V gene, CDR3 DNA, CDR3 protein. The D gene is left open where the match is weak. Rows give clone size only sometimes, using once, few, many, or a class for an expanded clone.

D: .
J: TRBJ1-6
size: .
V: TRBV7-3
DNA: TGTGCCAGCAGCTCAGGGGTTAGTAATTCACCCCTCCACTTT
CDR3: CASSSGVSNSPLHF

D: TRBD2
J: TRBJ2-1
size: once
V: TRBV9
DNA: TGTGCCAGCAGCGTAGGAGGGGGACTAGCGGGAGGGAATTACAATGAGCAGTTCTTC
CDR3: CASSVGGGLAGGNYNEQFF

D: .
J: TRBJ2-5
size: .
V: TRBV28
DNA: TGTGCCAGCAGTTTTCGCATTCACGAGGAGACCCAGTACTTC
CDR3: CASSFRIHEETQYF

D: .
J: TRBJ1-4
size: once
V: TRBV7-3
DNA: TGTGCCAGCAGCTCGACAGCTAATGAAAAACTGTTTTTT
CDR3: CASSSTANEKLFF

D: .
J: TRBJ2-1
size: once
V: TRBV7-3
DNA: TGTGCCAGCAGCTTAATCGGCGGGATGGTGTTCAATGAGCAGTTCTTC
CDR3: CASSLIGGMVFNEQFF

D: .
J: TRBJ2-6
size: .
V: TRBV30
DNA: TGTGCCTGGGGGAGTTCTGGGGCCAACGTCCTGACTTTC
CDR3: CAWGSSGANVLTF

D: .
J: TRBJ1-5
size: .
V: TRBV28
DNA: TGTGCCAGCAGTTATGCGTTGGACAGCCTTAGCAATCAGCCCCAGCATTTT
CDR3: CASSYALDSLSNQPQHF

D: .
J: TRBJ2-5
size: .
V: TRBV6-5
DNA: TGTGCCAGCTCCTTAGTTTACCAAGAGACCCAGTACTTC
CDR3: CASSLVYQETQYF

D: TRBD1
J: TRBJ2-3
size: .
V: TRBV5-1
DNA: TGCGCCAGCAGCCGGACAGGCAACACAGATACGCAGTATTTT
CDR3: CASSRTGNTDTQYF

D: .
J: TRBJ1-3
size: .
V: TRBV28
DNA: TGTGCCAGCACCGTACGGTCCTCTGGAAACACCATATATTTT
CDR3: CASTVRSSGNTIYF

D: TRBD1
J: TRBJ2-2
size: .
V: TRBV5-8
DNA: TGTGCCAGCAGCATAGGACAGGTCGGGGAGCTGTTTTTT
CDR3: CASSIGQVGELFF

D: TRBD1
J: TRBJ1-2
size: .
V: TRBV2
DNA: TGTGCCAGCAGTACAAAACCCGGGACAGGGTTTAACTATGGCTACACCTTC
CDR3: CASSTKPGTGFNYGYTF

D: TRBD1
J: TRBJ1-1
size: .
V: TRBV9
DNA: TGTGCCAGCAGCGTGGGAGACAGGGGCGGAGGAACTGAAGCTTTCTTT
CDR3: CASSVGDRGGGTEAFF

D: .
J: TRBJ1-2
size: .
V: TRBV28
DNA: TGTGCCAGCAGTCCTGGCGGGAGCTATGGCTACACCTTC
CDR3: CASSPGGSYGYTF

D: .
J: TRBJ2-2
size: few
V: TRBV10-1
DNA: TGCGCCAGCAGTGTCCGGGGGAGGTCCGGGGAGCTGTTTTTT
CDR3: CASSVRGRSGELFF

D: .
J: TRBJ1-5
size: .
V: TRBV5-8
DNA: TGTGCCAGCAGCTTCAGGGCCGGGTATAGCAATCAGCCCCAGCATTTT
CDR3: CASSFRAGYSNQPQHF

D: TRBD2
J: TRBJ2-1
size: .
V: TRBV7-8
DNA: TGTGCCAGCAGCTTAGCGCCGTCTAGCGGGGGGGCCAGGTATGAGCAGTTCTTC
CDR3: CASSLAPSSGGARYEQFF

D: TRBD1
J: TRBJ2-1
size: .
V: TRBV7-8
DNA: TGTGCCAGCAGCTCCCCCGGGGCAGGGGGCTATGAGCAGTTCTTC
CDR3: CASSSPGAGGYEQFF

D: .
J: TRBJ1-1
size: .
V: TRBV6-1
DNA: TGTGCCAGCAGTGGAACCCCGGGACAAAGGGAAACTGAAGCTTTCTTT
CDR3: CASSGTPGQRETEAFF

D: .
J: TRBJ2-2
size: .
V: TRBV7-8
DNA: TGTGCCAGCAGCTCTCAGGCAGGGAACACCGGGGAGCTGTTTTTT
CDR3: CASSSQAGNTGELFF

D: .
J: TRBJ2-1
size: few
V: TRBV10-2
DNA: TGCGCCAGCAGTTGGGACACGACACGAAACAATGAGCAGTTCTTC
CDR3: CASSWDTTRNNEQFF

D: .
J: TRBJ1-2
size: .
V: TRBV7-9
DNA: TGTGCCAGCAAGGAGCCGGTCTATGGCTACACCTTC
CDR3: CASKEPVYGYTF

D: TRBD2
J: TRBJ2-7
size: .
V: TRBV4-1
DNA: TGCGCCAGCAGCCGGCCGGGACTAGCCGTATACGAGCAGTACTTC
CDR3: CASSRPGLAVYEQYF

D: .
J: TRBJ1-4
size: .
V: TRBV29-1
DNA: TGCAGCGCCGTGACGGGGAAAAATGAAAAACTGTTTTTT
CDR3: CSAVTGKNEKLFF

D: .
J: TRBJ1-6
size: once
V: TRBV5-1
DNA: TGCGCCAGCAGCTTGACAGGGACGGATTCACCCCTCCACTTT
CDR3: CASSLTGTDSPLHF

D: TRBD1
J: TRBJ2-7
size: .
V: TRBV9
DNA: TGTGCCAGCAGCTTCGGACAGGACTTATCCTACGAGCAGTACTTC
CDR3: CASSFGQDLSYEQYF

D: TRBD1
J: TRBJ2-7
size: once
V: TRBV28
DNA: TGTGCCAGCAGTTCCCCCGGGACAGGGGACGCCTACGAGCAGTACTTC
CDR3: CASSSPGTGDAYEQYF

D: .
J: TRBJ2-7
size: .
V: TRBV30
DNA: TGTGCCTGTTCAGTGTCAGGCTCCTACGAGCAGTACTTC
CDR3: CACSVSGSYEQYF

D: .
J: TRBJ2-2
size: once
V: TRBV5-4
DNA: TGTGCCAGCAGCCCGCCAGGCCCCGGGGAGCTGTTTTTT
CDR3: CASSPPGPGELFF

D: .
J: TRBJ1-3
size: .
V: TRBV13
DNA: TGTGCCAGCAGCTTAGGCCCGAACACCATATATTTT
CDR3: CASSLGPNTIYF

D: .
J: TRBJ1-2
size: .
V: TRBV19
DNA: TGTGCCAGTAGCCGGCGAGGATTTAACTATGGCTACACCTTC
CDR3: CASSRRGFNYGYTF

D: .
J: TRBJ2-2
size: .
V: TRBV7-9
DNA: TGTGCCAGCAGCATCTCTTCCGGGGAGCTGTTTTTT
CDR3: CASSISSGELFF

D: TRBD2
J: TRBJ2-1
size: .
V: TRBV10-3
DNA: TGTGCCATCAGCCCAGCGGGGGTATACAATGAGCAGTTCTTC
CDR3: CAISPAGVYNEQFF

D: TRBD1
J: TRBJ1-6
size: few
V: TRBV5-1
DNA: TGCGCCAGCAGCCTGGGACAGAACTCTTCACCCCTCCACTTT
CDR3: CASSLGQNSSPLHF

D: .
J: TRBJ1-2
size: .
V: TRBV6-5
DNA: TGTGCCAGCAGTTACCTAGACAGGAAAGCTAACTATGGCTACACCTTC
CDR3: CASSYLDRKANYGYTF

D: .
J: TRBJ1-2
size: few
V: TRBV6-5
DNA: TGTGCCAGCAGTTATAGCGGGAGGGATGGCTACACCTTC
CDR3: CASSYSGRDGYTF

D: TRBD2
J: TRBJ2-1
size: .
V: TRBV2
DNA: TGTGCCAGCCAAGGACTAGTAGGAAATGAGCAGTTCTTC
CDR3: CASQGLVGNEQFF

D: TRBD2
J: TRBJ2-4
size: .
V: TRBV3-1/TRBV3-2
DNA: TGTGCCAGCAGCCAAGGCGGGAGGATGAACATTCAGTACTTC
CDR3: CASSQGGRMNIQYF

D: TRBD1
J: TRBJ1-2
size: few
V: TRBV3-1/TRBV3-2
DNA: TGTGCCAGCAGCCAAGAAATGTGGTACAGGGGGTACTATGGCTACACCTTC
CDR3: CASSQEMWYRGYYGYTF

D: .
J: TRBJ2-7
size: .
V: TRBV4-1
DNA: TGCGCCAGCAGCCCGACGATGGGGGGAATCTACGAGCAGTACTTC
CDR3: CASSPTMGGIYEQYF

D: .
J: TRBJ2-3
size: .
V: TRBV7-9
DNA: TGTGCCGCTTTGGGAGGACTCGGGGCAGATACGCAGTATTTT
CDR3: CAALGGLGADTQYF

D: .
J: TRBJ1-5
size: .
V: TRBV2
DNA: TGTGCCAGCAGTGAAAATAGGCAGAGTGCCGGAGCCCAGCATTTT
CDR3: CASSENRQSAGAQHF

D: TRBD1
J: TRBJ1-1
size: .
V: TRBV25-1
DNA: TGTGCCAGCAGTGCATATTCGGGACAGTTGAACACTGAAGCTTTCTTT
CDR3: CASSAYSGQLNTEAFF

D: TRBD1
J: TRBJ1-5
size: .
V: TRBV11-1
DNA: TGTGCCAGCAGCTCGGACAGGGGTGGTCAGCCCCAGCATTTT
CDR3: CASSSDRGGQPQHF

D: .
J: TRBJ2-1
size: .
V: TRBV11-2
DNA: TGTGCCAGCAGCCCATTGGGCGGGTACAATGAGCAGTTCTTC
CDR3: CASSPLGGYNEQFF

D: .
J: TRBJ2-6
size: once
V: TRBV2
DNA: TGTGCCAGCACAGGGGCAGGTGCTGGGGCCAACGTCCTGACTTTC
CDR3: CASTGAGAGANVLTF

D: TRBD1
J: TRBJ2-5
size: .
V: TRBV24-1
DNA: TGTGCCACCAGTGCCGGAAGACAGGGGATACAAGAGACCCAGTACTTC
CDR3: CATSAGRQGIQETQYF

D: .
J: TRBJ1-3
size: .
V: TRBV10-3
DNA: TGTGCCATCAGTGAGAGTACGGGTAGGGGATGGAACACCATATATTTT
CDR3: CAISESTGRGWNTIYF

D: TRBD1
J: TRBJ1-1
size: .
V: TRBV5-1
DNA: TGCGCCAGCAGCTTGGCACAGGGGCTGGCTGAAGCTTTCTTT
CDR3: CASSLAQGLAEAFF

D: TRBD2
J: TRBJ2-7
size: once
V: TRBV28
DNA: TGTGCCAGCAGTTTGCTGCGGGAGGGATACGAGCAGTACTTC
CDR3: CASSLLREGYEQYF

D: .
J: TRBJ2-3
size: .
V: TRBV29-1
DNA: TGCAGCGTTGATGATAGGACATTTCAGGGCGCTTACACAGATACGCAGTATTTT
CDR3: CSVDDRTFQGAYTDTQYF

D: .
J: TRBJ1-1
size: .
V: TRBV11-2
DNA: TGTGCCAGCAGCCACATAAACACTGAAGCTTTCTTT
CDR3: CASSHINTEAFF

D: .
J: TRBJ2-7
size: few
V: TRBV2
DNA: TGTGCCAGCACCGAGAACCGGGACTCCTACGAGCAGTACTTC
CDR3: CASTENRDSYEQYF

D: TRBD2
J: TRBJ2-5
size: few
V: TRBV18
DNA: TGTGCCAGCTCACCATCGCTAGCGGGAGCGGGAGAGACCCAGTACTTC
CDR3: CASSPSLAGAGETQYF

D: .
J: TRBJ2-1
size: .
V: TRBV5-1
DNA: TGCGCCAGCAGCCCGCTCGGAATTTGGACTGATGAGCAGTTCTTC
CDR3: CASSPLGIWTDEQFF

D: TRBD1
J: TRBJ2-1
size: once
V: TRBV19
DNA: TGTGCCAGTAGTATCAGAGGGACAGGGGGGGGCAATGAGCAGTTCTTC
CDR3: CASSIRGTGGGNEQFF

D: TRBD2
J: TRBJ2-1
size: few
V: TRBV7-6
DNA: TGTGCCAGCAGCCCCACCGTAGCGGGAGAGAGATACAATGAGCAGTTCTTC
CDR3: CASSPTVAGERYNEQFF

D: TRBD1
J: TRBJ1-5
size: .
V: TRBV9
DNA: TGTGCCAGCAGCGGGACAGGGAATCAGCCCCAGCATTTT
CDR3: CASSGTGNQPQHF

D: .
J: TRBJ2-7
size: .
V: TRBV10-3
DNA: TGTGCCATCACCGGGGGGCCCCCCTCCTACGAGCAGTACTTC
CDR3: CAITGGPPSYEQYF

D: .
J: TRBJ2-3
size: .
V: TRBV10-3
DNA: TGTGCCATCAGCGGGTTACGCACAGATACGCAGTATTTT
CDR3: CAISGLRTDTQYF